A selection of T cell receptor beta chains follows, all from one sample in a study of T cell responses to AZD1222 COVID-19 vaccine. Here immunoSEQ multiplex PCR was the method, and the copy in TCRdb shows in-frame clones only, minus some. The profile shows 75,000 to 95,000 clones, about 88% of them singletons. Sequencing used peripheral blood, obtained on day 0 of AZD1222 vaccination. The receptors were sampled from an adult in good health. The CDR3 runs from the conserved cysteine through the conserved F or W. The order of the fields is J gene, D gene, clone size, V gene, CDR3 DNA, CDR3 protein. D genes are given only for firm matches. Size values are once, few and many counts, or a class for expanded clones, and some rows have none.

J: TRBJ2-5; D: .; size: .; V: TRBV10-3; DNA: TGTGCCATCATGAATGGGCAAGAGACCCAGTACTTC; CDR3: CAIMNGQETQYF
J: TRBJ2-7; D: TRBD1; size: .; V: TRBV3-1/TRBV3-2; DNA: TGTGCCAGCTCCTTCTTTGACAGGGGCGAGCAGTACTTC; CDR3: CASSFFDRGEQYF
J: TRBJ2-2; D: TRBD1; size: .; V: TRBV5-1; DNA: TGCGCCAGCAGCTTTCTTGGACAGGGGCGACTCGCGAACACCGGGGAGCTGTTTTTT; CDR3: CASSFLGQGRLANTGELFF
J: TRBJ1-1; D: TRBD1; size: .; V: TRBV6-5; DNA: TGTGCCAGCAGTAGACAGGGAGGTACTGAAGCTTTCTTT; CDR3: CASSRQGGTEAFF
J: TRBJ2-1; D: .; size: once; V: TRBV7-9; DNA: TGTGCCAGCAGCTTAGGGTGGGCAAATGAGCAGTTCTTC; CDR3: CASSLGWANEQFF
J: TRBJ1-3; D: .; size: .; V: TRBV3-1/TRBV3-2; DNA: TGTGCCAGCAGCCAAGCGGCCGCGGGTGGAAACACCATATATTTT; CDR3: CASSQAAAGGNTIYF
J: TRBJ2-3; D: TRBD1; size: .; V: TRBV10-3; DNA: TGTGCCACCGGGACAGGGGACACAGATACGCAGTATTTT; CDR3: CATGTGDTDTQYF
J: TRBJ2-5; D: .; size: .; V: TRBV27; DNA: TGTGCCAGCAGTCTTTTACGGAACCAAGAGACCCAGTACTTC; CDR3: CASSLLRNQETQYF
J: TRBJ2-7; D: .; size: .; V: TRBV20-1; DNA: TGCAGTGCGCCAACCTACGAGCAGTACTTC; CDR3: CSAPTYEQYF
J: TRBJ2-7; D: .; size: few; V: TRBV5-4; DNA: TGTGCCAGCAGCGCCGGACAGCAGAACTACGAGCAGTACTTC; CDR3: CASSAGQQNYEQYF
J: TRBJ2-2; D: .; size: .; V: TRBV19; DNA: TGTGCCAGTAGGGGATCCGCTACCCAAACCGGGGAGCTGTTTTTT; CDR3: CASRGSATQTGELFF
J: TRBJ2-7; D: TRBD2; size: .; V: TRBV10-2; DNA: TGCGCCAGTCGGACTAGCGGGCTCTCCTACGAGCAGTACTTC; CDR3: CASRTSGLSYEQYF
J: TRBJ2-7; D: .; size: .; V: TRBV18; DNA: TGTGCCAGCTCACCGGGGGAGGCCTCCTACGAGCAGTACTTC; CDR3: CASSPGEASYEQYF
J: TRBJ1-1; D: TRBD1; size: .; V: TRBV19; DNA: TGTGCCAGTATCGGGTACAGGGGGCGCATGAACACTGAAGCTTTCTTT; CDR3: CASIGYRGRMNTEAFF
J: TRBJ1-2; D: .; size: few; V: TRBV11-2; DNA: TGTGCCAGCAGCTCCGGCGTCTCCCCTAACTATGGCTACACCTTC; CDR3: CASSSGVSPNYGYTF
J: TRBJ2-7; D: TRBD2; size: .; V: TRBV19; DNA: TGTGCCAGTAGTTTGGTCCTAGCGGGTCACTACGAGCAGTACTTC; CDR3: CASSLVLAGHYEQYF
J: TRBJ2-2; D: .; size: .; V: TRBV14; DNA: TGTGCCAGCAGCCGAACCCTGATGCAACTCCAGGACACCGGGGAGCTGTTTTTT; CDR3: CASSRTLMQLQDTGELFF
J: TRBJ1-1; D: .; size: .; V: TRBV19; DNA: TGTGCCAGTAGTATAAGGACGGGGAACACTGAAGCTTTCTTT; CDR3: CASSIRTGNTEAFF
J: TRBJ1-4; D: TRBD1; size: .; V: TRBV4-1; DNA: TGCGCCAGCAGCGACAGGGTAAATAATGAAAAACTGTTTTTT; CDR3: CASSDRVNNEKLFF
J: TRBJ2-3; D: .; size: .; V: TRBV3-1/TRBV3-2; DNA: TGTGCCAGCAGCCAAGATGGGACCCCAACTTATACGCAGTATTTT; CDR3: CASSQDGTPTYTQYF